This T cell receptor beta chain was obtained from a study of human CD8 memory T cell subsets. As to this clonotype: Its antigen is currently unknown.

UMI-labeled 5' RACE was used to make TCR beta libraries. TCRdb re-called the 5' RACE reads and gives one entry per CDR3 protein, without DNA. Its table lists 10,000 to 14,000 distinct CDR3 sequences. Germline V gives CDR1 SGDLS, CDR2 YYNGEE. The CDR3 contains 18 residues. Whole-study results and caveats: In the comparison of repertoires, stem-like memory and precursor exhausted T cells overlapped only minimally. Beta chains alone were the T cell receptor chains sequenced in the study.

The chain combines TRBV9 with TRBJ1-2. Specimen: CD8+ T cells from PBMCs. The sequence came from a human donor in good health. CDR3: CASSGRYEDEGGRYGYTF.